This T cell receptor beta chain came from a study of radiotherapy plus CTLA-4 blockade in lung cancer (dated by TCRdb to about 2018). As for the study more broadly: Among the enrolled patients, approximately 18% had an objective response, and approximately 33% reached disease control. The full study reports these points: After treatment with radiotherapy and ipilimumab, TCR clones that originated in tumors expanded in peripheral blood. Early dynamic changes in blood T cell clones, together with increased serum interferon-beta after radiation, were reported as the strongest predictors of response.

V sheds 5 bases and J sheds 3 bases, leaving 22 bases between their ends. From the cysteine through the phenylalanine, the CDR3 covers 17 amino acids. Kept here is only the CDR3 DNA, which spans 51 bases and is read in frame from base 1. CDR1 and CDR2 are drawn from the germline V gene: SGHVS, FQNEAQ. The library was generated by the immunoSEQ multiplex PCR assay. TCRdb carries this immuneACCESS record with in-frame sequences only. Its versions omit some clonotypes, under half of them owing to an unresolved V gene in the studies checked, with the rest unexplained. This sample is represented by tens of thousands of clones; more than 75% of them were singletons. The leading ten clones occupy 7.1% of the sample. In this study, focal radiation therapy paired with CTLA-4 blockade (ipilimumab) was tested in patients who had chemo-refractory metastatic non-small-cell lung cancer. With respect to this clone: Its cognate antigen has yet to be identified. No much larger clone is present one base from it, and per-base qualities are unavailable.

The source was peripheral blood, collected from a patient treated with radiotherapy plus ipilimumab. The clonotype was recovered from a human donor with non-small cell lung cancer who had a complete response to radiotherapy plus ipilimumab. Here the chain combines TRBV7-8 and TRBJ1-1; the D gene lacks a confident call. The CDR3 protein is CASSLPHVGPRDTEAFF. The base sequence is TGTGCCAGCAGCCTACCCCATGTGGGCCCTAGGGACACTGAAGCTTTCTTT.